A single sample gave rise to the 12 T cell receptor beta chains below, sequenced in a study of OX40 agonist ivuxolimab in advanced cancers. TCRdb's copy holds only in-frame clones and misses some; the assay was immunoSEQ multiplex PCR. The table lists more than 75,000 clones, about 86% of them singletons. The source material was CD4+ or CD8+ T cells sorted from blood, sampled in a trial of the OX40 agonist ivuxolimab. Receptors originate from an adult with an advanced solid tumor such as melanoma, head and neck, liver or kidney cancer.

The chain links TRBV6-4 to TRBJ1-1; no firm D call. The germline CDR1 and CDR2 sequences are MRHNA and SNTAGT. Trimming removed 6 bases from V and 1 base from J, with 18 bases in between. This CDR3 is built from 16 residues. The CDR3 DNA sequence: TGTGCCAGCAGGGCCAGTGGTGTGGCCACGAACACTGAAGCTTTCTTT. Encoded protein: CASRASGVATNTEAFF.

J is TRBJ2-2 and V is TRBV19, with D perhaps matching TRBD1 or TRBD2 (5 bases each). The CDR3 contains 16 residues. Trimming removed 7 bases at V and 0 bases at J, with 15 bases between. CDR1 LNHDA and CDR2 SQIVND come from the germline V gene (reference sequence). This CDR3 reads CASNRGATPNTGELFF. The DNA of the CDR3 is TGTGCCAGTAATAGAGGGGCTACCCCGAACACCGGGGAGCTGTTTTTT.

This chain uses TRBV28 with TRBJ2-1; D may be TRBD2 (5 bases). This CDR3 has 13 residues. Germline CDR1 is MDHEN and CDR2 is SYDVKM. Trimming took off 3 bases at V and 8 bases at J, with 11 bases between the two ends. Here the CDR3 reads CASSFSFGDEQFF. Here the CDR3 DNA reads TGTGCCAGCAGTTTTAGCTTCGGGGATGAGCAGTTCTTC.

V is TRBV30 and J is TRBJ2-3; D ambiguous. The V gene's germline CDR1 is GTSNPN and CDR2 SVGIG (reference sequence). The V gene lost 0 bases and the J gene lost 3 bases, with 13 bases spanning the gap. This CDR3 is built from 15 residues. As DNA, the CDR3 is TGTGCCTGGAGTGTAACTGGGCTAGGGACAGATACGCAGTATTTT. Translated, it gives CAWSVTGLGTDTQYF.

This sequence joins TRBV7-9 and TRBJ1-1; D may be TRBD1 (5 bases). The CDR3 totals 14 residues. V was clipped by 5 bases and J by 3 bases, with 13 bases between them. Germline CDR1 reads SEHNR; CDR2 reads FQNEAQ (reference sequence). Here the CDR3 DNA reads TGTGCCAGCAGCCCCCGTGTGGGGGACACTGAAGCTTTCTTT. Protein sequence: CASSPRVGDTEAFF. Variable domain in full (rest from reference TRBV7-9 and TRBJ1-1): DTGVSQNPRHKITKRGQNVTFRCDPISEHNRLYWYRQTLGQGPEFLTYFQNEAQLEKSRLLSDRFSAERPKGSFSTLEIQRTEQGDSAMYLCASSPRVGDTEAFFGQGTRLTVV.

The V gene is TRBV6-5, the J gene TRBJ2-2, with D hard to call. The germline gives CDR1 MNHEY, CDR2 SVGAGI. CDR3 length: 11 amino acids. Trimming took off 7 bases at V and 7 bases at J, with 7 bases between the two ends. CDR3 in amino acids: CASMSDGELFF. Here the CDR3 DNA reads TGTGCCAGCATGTCGGACGGGGAGCTGTTTTTT.

The CDR3 DNA is TGTGCCATCAGTGAGAGTAGCGGGCTCTCCTACGAGCAGTACTTC. The encoded protein is CAISESSGLSYEQYF. This rearrangement joins TRBV10-3 to TRBJ2-7; 7 nucleotides align to TRBD2. The junction had 4 bases not matched to a gene; V was cut back by 2 bases and J by 0 bases. This CDR3 spans 15 amino acids. Per the germline V gene, CDR1 is ENHRY and CDR2 is SYGVKD.

The V call is TRBV7-9, the J call TRBJ2-2; D possibly uses TRBD1 or TRBD2 (5 bases each). Germline CDR1 reads SEHNR; CDR2 reads FQNEAQ (reference sequence). V lost 1 base and J 6 bases, leaving 12 bases between the germline ends. This CDR3 region has 15 residues. The CDR3 loop reads CASSLERPGPGELFF. CDR3 DNA sequence: TGTGCCAGCAGCTTAGAACGTCCGGGACCCGGGGAGCTGTTTTTT.

The chain carries TRBV12-5 and TRBJ2-7, with 9 positions matching TRBD1. Germline assignment: CDR1 LGHNT and CDR2 FRNRAP. The ends lost 4 bases at V and 1 base at J; junction bases unmatched: 29. The CDR3 has 23 residues. CDR3 in DNA: TGTGCTAGTGGTTCCTGTAAGGCTAGGACAGGGGAGGGGCAGGGGGCATCTTCCTACGAGCAGTACTTC. Translating gives CASGSCKARTGEGQGASSYEQYF.

This clone was seen a handful of times. The DNA for the CDR3 is TGTGCCAGCAGCCAGACAGGGGGCCATGAAAAACTGTTTTTT. Its translation is CASSQTGGHEKLFF. The V and J genes are TRBV7-6 and TRBJ1-4, with 10 positions matching TRBD1. The CDR3 sequence is 14 residues long. V dropped 5 bases and J dropped 6; count of bases not matched to a gene: 3. The germline V gene encodes CDR1 SGHVS and CDR2 FNYEAQ.

The J gene is TRBJ1-5, the V gene TRBV10-1; D uncertain. From germline, CDR1 is WNHNN and CDR2 SYGVQD (reference sequence). Trimming took 6 bases from V and 2 from J, leaving 8 bases between them. The CDR3 has 13 residues. The CDR3 spells CASRSRGNQPQHF. CDR3 DNA sequence: TGCGCCAGCAGATCTAGGGGCAATCAGCCCCAGCATTTT.

The chain recombines TRBV18 with TRBJ2-7; 9 bases fit TRBD2. Germline trimming cut 1 base from V and 5 bases from J; bases unmatched to any gene: 15. Germline V gene lookup returns CDR1 KGHSH and CDR2 LQKENI. This CDR3 has 18 residues. CDR3 bases: TGTGCCAGCTCACCACGGGAGAAGAGTTCCGGACTAGCGAACGAGCAGTACTTC. It codes for CASSPREKSSGLANEQYF.